A selection of T cell receptor beta chains follows, all from one sample in a study of response to subunit inactivated influenza vaccine. TCRdb independently ran MiXCR on the RT-PCR reads; one entry per CDR3 protein. This table holds some 570,000 distinct CDR3 sequences, about 11% found once. A further study also used this sample, focusing on T cells expressing NK-cell markers.

This specimen consisted of PBMCs from blood, obtained on the day of vaccination. These TCRs come from a man aged 50-60 years who received an inactivated influenza vaccine. The CDR3 runs from the conserved cysteine through the conserved F or W. A D gene is named only where the DNA matches it firmly. Not all rows give a size; the values are once, few, many and, for expanded clones, a class.

v_gene,abundance,j_gene,d_gene,CDR3nt,CDR3aa
TRBV10-3,few,TRBJ2-1,TRBD2,TGTGCCATCAGCCTATCTAGCGGGGGGGCCTACAATGAGCAGTTCTTC,CAISLSSGGAYNEQFF
TRBV7-2,.,TRBJ2-2,.,TGTGCCAGCAGCTTATGGGCAGGGTGGGACACCGGGGAGCTGTCTTTT,CASSLWAGWDTGELSF
TRBV29-1,.,TRBJ2-6,.,TGCAGCGTGGAAGGGGGGTCTGGGGCCAACGTCCTGACTTTC,CSVEGGSGANVLTF
TRBV6-2/TRBV6-3,.,TRBJ1-1,.,TGTGCCGGCAGCAGAACCGGGAATGGAGCTTTCTTT,CAGSRTGNGAFF
TRBV28,.,TRBJ2-5,.,TGTGCCAGCAGTCCACCCCACAAGCAAGAGACCCAGTACTTC,CASSPPHKQETQYF
TRBV28,few,TRBJ1-3,.,TGTGCCAGCAGTTTATCGGCAGGGGAATACTCTGGAAACACCATATATTTT,CASSLSAGEYSGNTIYF
TRBV7-9,few,TRBJ1-6,.,TGTGCCAGCAGCTTGGATATGGGCCCCAATTCACCCCTCCACTTT,CASSLDMGPNSPLHF
TRBV20-1,few,TRBJ2-2,TRBD2,TGCAGTGCTAGAGACTCGGGACTAGCGGGAGGTACCGGGGAGCTGTTTTTT,CSARDSGLAGGTGELFF
TRBV5-1,few,TRBJ1-2,TRBD1,TGCGCCAGCAGCTTGGAAGGACAGGACCTCTATGGCTACACCTTC,CASSLEGQDLYGYTF
TRBV4-1,.,TRBJ2-3,.,TGCGCCAGCAGCCAAGGCCCGCGGCCGGTTTTCACAGATACGCAGTATTTT,CASSQGPRPVFTDTQYF
TRBV6-4,many,TRBJ2-1,TRBD2,TGTGCCAGCAGTGACTCATTGGGAGCGGGAGTCTACAATGAGCAGTTCTTC,CASSDSLGAGVYNEQFF
TRBV5-1,.,TRBJ1-1,.,TGCGCCAGCAGAGGAGCCTCTATGAACACTGAAGCTTTCTTT,CASRGASMNTEAFF
TRBV5-1,few,TRBJ2-2,TRBD2,TGCGCCAGCAGCTTGTCGGGACTAGCTACCGGGGAGCTGTTTTTT,CASSLSGLATGELFF
TRBV5-5,.,TRBJ2-1,TRBD2,TGTGCCAGCCCGGGACTAGAACCCTACAATGAGCAGTTCTTC,CASPGLEPYNEQFF
TRBV29-1,few,TRBJ1-2,.,TGCAGCGTTGAGGGCCAGGGAGTAGTCTACACCTTC,CSVEGQGVVYTF
TRBV5-1,.,TRBJ2-3,.,TGCGCCAGCAGCTTCACCGGGGGTCAGGGAGATACGCAGTATTTT,CASSFTGGQGDTQYF
TRBV29-1,few,TRBJ2-7,.,TGCAGCTCCTGGGACGGCTACGAGCAGTACTTC,CSSWDGYEQYF
TRBV20-1,many,TRBJ1-2,.,TGCAGTGCTAGAGATTTGGCAGCCTATGGCTACACCTTC,CSARDLAAYGYTF
TRBV28,few,TRBJ2-7,.,TGTGCCAGCAGTTTGGAACAGGGAAGAAGAGGGCAGTACTTC,CASSLEQGRRGQYF
TRBV19,few,TRBJ2-7,TRBD2,TGTGCCAGTAGTATAGGACGAGCGGGAGGGCCTATCGAGCAGTACTTC,CASSIGRAGGPIEQYF
TRBV20-1,many,TRBJ2-7,.,TGCAGTGCTATAAGGCAGACGCGCTATCCCCTACGAGGTGGGCAGTACTTC,CSAIRQTRYPLRGGQYF
TRBV10-3,many,TRBJ2-7,TRBD2,TGTGCCATCAGTGGGGGAGCTTCGGGGGGTGAGCAGTACTTC,CAISGGASGGEQYF
TRBV4-1,.,TRBJ1-3,.,TGCGCCAGCAGCCAAGAACGGACCTCTGGAAACACCATATATTTT,CASSQERTSGNTIYF
TRBV20-1,.,TRBJ1-2,TRBD1,TGCAGTGCTAGTTCTGCCCGGGACAGGGGCGACTATGGCTACACCTTC,CSASSARDRGDYGYTF
TRBV2,few,TRBJ1-5,.,TGTGCCAGCAAGGCCGGGCAGGGTATGGGCAATCAGCCCCAGCATTTT,CASKAGQGMGNQPQHF
TRBV5-6,once,TRBJ2-7,TRBD1,TGTGCCATGAGCTTGGGACAGAGCTACGAGCAGTACTTC,CAMSLGQSYEQYF
TRBV9,few,TRBJ2-3,.,TGTGCCAGCACCCAAGGGAACCATGGCACAGATACGCAGTATTTT,CASTQGNHGTDTQYF
TRBV5-7,.,TRBJ2-1,TRBD2,TGTGCCAGCAGCTTGACCCTAGCGGATCACAATGAGCAGTTCTTC,CASSLTLADHNEQFF
TRBV6-5,few,TRBJ2-6,.,TGTGCCAGCAGTTACGGGGAACTCTCTGGGGCCAACGTCCTGACTTTC,CASSYGELSGANVLTF
TRBV6-1,.,TRBJ2-1,.,TGTGCCAGCAGTAAACCGGGAGCCCGCTACAATGAGCAGTTCTTC,CASSKPGARYNEQFF
TRBV6-1,many,TRBJ2-1,TRBD1,TGTGCCAGCACCGAATTCGCAGGGGGCGCCTACAATGAGCAGTTCTTC,CASTEFAGGAYNEQFF
TRBV28,.,TRBJ2-1,TRBD2,TGTGCCAGCAGTGTACTAGCGGAGAGCTCCTACAATGAGCAGTTCTTC,CASSVLAESSYNEQFF
TRBV5-5,many,TRBJ2-1,TRBD2,TGTGCCAGCAGCTTGGTAGCGGGGGGGACCTACAATGAGCAGTTCTTC,CASSLVAGGTYNEQFF
TRBV7-9,many,TRBJ2-7,.,TGTGCCAGCAGCTTTACAGGGAACGAGCAGTACTTC,CASSFTGNEQYF
TRBV20-1,.,TRBJ2-7,TRBD1,TGCAGTGCTGAGCAGGGACAGACCGAGCAGTACTTC,CSAEQGQTEQYF
TRBV5-1,few,TRBJ2-3,.,TGCGCCAGCAGCCAGGCGGACAGCGGGACAGATACGCAGTATTTT,CASSQADSGTDTQYF
TRBV10-3,.,TRBJ2-5,.,TGTGCCATCAGTGAGTCTTTAGGGCTGGAGACCCAGTACTTC,CAISESLGLETQYF
TRBV4-3,.,TRBJ1-2,.,TGCGCCAGCAGCCAAGAGGGGCGGGGGCTGGATGGCTACACCTTC,CASSQEGRGLDGYTF
TRBV4-2,few,TRBJ2-7,TRBD2,TGTGCCAGCAGCCAAGGGACTAGCGAGGCCTACGAGCAGTACTTC,CASSQGTSEAYEQYF
TRBV29-1,few,TRBJ1-4,TRBD1,TGCAGCGTTGCTCTCGCAGGGGGCCTAGATAATGAAAAACTGTTTTTT,CSVALAGGLDNEKLFF
TRBV7-2,few,TRBJ2-2,.,TGTGCCAGCAGCCCCCATGGGGCTACGAACACCGGGGAGCTGTTTTTT,CASSPHGATNTGELFF
TRBV12-3/TRBV12-4,.,TRBJ1-2,.,TGTGCCAGCAGTTTAGGTACAAGTCACTATGGCTACACCTTC,CASSLGTSHYGYTF
TRBV13,.,TRBJ2-7,.,TGTGCCAGCAGCTTCCCGGTGAACGAGCAGTACTTC,CASSFPVNEQYF
TRBV12-3/TRBV12-4,few,TRBJ1-2,.,TGTGCCAGCAGGCCAGGGAACAACTATGGCTACACCTTC,CASRPGNNYGYTF
TRBV13,few,TRBJ2-7,.,TGTGCCAGCAGCTTAGGCCCCGGGACACCTACCGGGACTCCCTACGAGCAGTACTTC,CASSLGPGTPTGTPYEQYF
TRBV18,few,TRBJ2-1,TRBD1,TGTGCCAGCTCACCAGGACAGGGGTTGATGGATGAGCAGTTCTTC,CASSPGQGLMDEQFF
TRBV24-1,.,TRBJ2-3,TRBD2,TGTGCCACCAGTGGGCCTAGCGGGAATCGAGATACGCAGTATTTT,CATSGPSGNRDTQYF
TRBV3-1,.,TRBJ2-1,TRBD2,TGTGCCAGCAGCACCGGCGGGAGGGTCGGGAATGAGCAGTTCTTC,CASSTGGRVGNEQFF